The 3 T cell receptor beta chains in this list originate from one sample, sequenced in a study of early T cells in non-severe SARS-CoV-2 infection (dated by TCRdb to the early 2020s). Libraries were built with 5' RACE. Sequencing took place on a NextSeq 500. In TCRdb, the public reads were trimmed at Q25 with fastp and aligned with MiXCR, with productive beta chains retained. Each CDR3 protein gets just one entry, which takes the most common genes and DNA from the rows behind it. This sample gives 40,000 or so distinct CDR3 sequences in total; around 6% of them show up just once. Roughly 4% of the sample goes to the ten largest clones. Sequencing used whole blood, obtained at baseline. Source of these receptors: an adult who was a healthcare worker with PCR-confirmed SARS-CoV-2 infection or an uninfected control (not recorded which).

In this sample, this clonotype turned up a few times. J is TRBJ2-1 and V is TRBV29-1, with TRBD2 matching 9 bases. The germline CDR1 and CDR2 sequences are SQVTM and ANQGSEA. The V and J ends lost 7 bases and 5 bases, in that order; junction bases with no gene match: 6. This CDR3 contains 13 residues. The CDR3 reads CSAPGLAHNEQFF. CDR3 nucleotides: TGCAGCGCTCCGGGACTAGCCCACAATGAGCAGTTCTTC.

There are many counts of this clonotype. The rearrangement joins TRBV6-2 or TRBV6-3 to TRBJ1-5; D is possibly TRBD1 (5 bases). The CDR3 length is 14 residues. Between the trimmed V and J ends, which lost 7 bases and 7 bases, there was a span of 17 bases. Germline V gene lookup returns CDR1 MNHEY and CDR2 SVGEGT. The CDR3 reads CASKSDSGGQPQHF. CDR3 DNA: TGTGCCAGCAAAAGTGACAGCGGAGGACAGCCCCAGCATTTT.

At least ten counts were recorded for this clonotype. The CDR3 DNA is TGTGCCAGCACGGCCCTTCCGGGACTAGCAAGCGACGAGCAGTACTTC. Its translation is CASTALPGLASDEQYF. The chain combines TRBV2 with TRBJ2-7; TRBD2 aligns across 9 bases. V dropped 7 bases and J dropped 5; count of bases not matched to a gene: 15. The CDR3 has 16 residues. Per the germline V gene, CDR1 is SNHLY and CDR2 is FYNNEI.